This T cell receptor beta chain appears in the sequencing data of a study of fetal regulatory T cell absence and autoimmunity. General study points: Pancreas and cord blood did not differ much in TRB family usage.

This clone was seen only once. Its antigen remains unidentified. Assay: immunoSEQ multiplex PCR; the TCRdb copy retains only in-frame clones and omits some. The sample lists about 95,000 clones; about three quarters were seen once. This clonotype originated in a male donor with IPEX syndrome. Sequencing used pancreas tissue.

CDR3 protein: CASSLSWGGGTDTQYF. The CDR3 nucleotides are TGCGCCAGCAGCCTCAGTTGGGGAGGGGGCACAGATACGCAGTATTTT. V usage is TRBV5-1 and J usage is TRBJ2-3, with 7 bases identical to TRBD2. V lost 4 bases and J lost 1; bases outside the gene matches: 9. The CDR3 runs 16 residues. Germline V gene sequence: CDR1 SGHRS, CDR2 YFSETQ.